This is a list of T cell receptor beta chains from one sample in a study of T cell repertoires in cytomegalovirus infection. Each CDR3 protein gets one entry after TCRdb re-called the reads with MiXCR. The sample has around 47,000 distinct CDR3 sequences, 15% to 20% seen once; the top ten hold around 80%. Antigens for these TCRs are unknown. Here the sequenced sample was CD8+ T cells from cultured PBMCs, taken from culture after CMV antigen stimulation. Every receptor here comes from a human donor in good health (CMV status not recorded). Some clones in this sample may be carry-over from other donors' samples. Each CDR3 is given with its conserved first and last residue. The order of the fields is CDR3 length, V gene, CDR3 protein.

CDR3 length: 15
V gene: TRBV27
CDR3 protein: CASSLLGSSGEKLFF

CDR3 length: 11
V gene: TRBV7-9
CDR3 protein: CASSLRAEAFF

CDR3 length: 15
V gene: TRBV4-3
CDR3 protein: CASSPTPRGGTEAFF

CDR3 length: 18
V gene: TRBV11-2
CDR3 protein: CASCGGSGGLSSYNEQFF

CDR3 length: 13
V gene: TRBV6-5
CDR3 protein: CASSYSEQNTQYF

CDR3 length: 14
V gene: TRBV7-2
CDR3 protein: CASTSMASGETQYF

CDR3 length: 14
V gene: TRBV5-6
CDR3 protein: CASSLWNRAYEQYF

CDR3 length: 16
V gene: TRBV7-9
CDR3 protein: CASSLLLGGPYEKLFF

CDR3 length: 13
V gene: TRBV7-8
CDR3 protein: CASTQDLQETQYF

CDR3 length: 14
V gene: TRBV5-5
CDR3 protein: CASSLRAQNTEAFF

CDR3 length: 15
V gene: TRBV28
CDR3 protein: CASSLGLTSTDTQYF

CDR3 length: 13
V gene: TRBV4-1
CDR3 protein: CASSQTQGTEAFF

CDR3 length: 18
V gene: TRBV7-2
CDR3 protein: CASSLSPSSGRNTGELFF

CDR3 length: 16
V gene: TRBV25-1
CDR3 protein: CASSDAPQDSNQPQHF

CDR3 length: 14
V gene: TRBV6-4
CDR3 protein: CASSEAGDTGELFF

CDR3 length: 14
V gene: TRBV19
CDR3 protein: CASSIDRGGTEAFF

CDR3 length: 13
V gene: TRBV11-3
CDR3 protein: CASSLANTGELFF

CDR3 length: 12
V gene: TRBV7-2
CDR3 protein: CASSGSYNEQFF

CDR3 length: 13
V gene: TRBV6-6
CDR3 protein: CASSYSLGYEQYF

CDR3 length: 12
V gene: TRBV6-5
CDR3 protein: CASSYDGDTQYF

CDR3 length: 14
V gene: TRBV7-2
CDR3 protein: CASSLAGTGNTIYF

CDR3 length: 14
V gene: TRBV12-3/TRBV12-4
CDR3 protein: CASSPGLVLYGYTF

CDR3 length: 15
V gene: TRBV7-9
CDR3 protein: CASSLWDRGLETQYF

CDR3 length: 13
V gene: TRBV6-5
CDR3 protein: CASSFLDRAIQYF

CDR3 length: 16
V gene: TRBV7-6
CDR3 protein: CASSRGLGGVNTEAFF

CDR3 length: 15
V gene: TRBV29-1
CDR3 protein: CSARTRAPTKNIQYF

CDR3 length: 16
V gene: TRBV7-2
CDR3 protein: CASSLAEGGVRQPQHF

CDR3 length: 19
V gene: TRBV28
CDR3 protein: CASSFDRDRLPYSNQPQHF

CDR3 length: 14
V gene: TRBV7-8
CDR3 protein: CASRVGGDNSPLHF

CDR3 length: 14
V gene: TRBV7-9
CDR3 protein: CASSPGQGYTEAFF

CDR3 length: 18
V gene: TRBV28
CDR3 protein: CASSLYTTGQRNNQPQHF

CDR3 length: 14
V gene: TRBV6-2/TRBV6-3
CDR3 protein: CASSFGGAAGELFF

CDR3 length: 14
V gene: TRBV7-8
CDR3 protein: CASSIQGITGELFF

CDR3 length: 17
V gene: TRBV5-6
CDR3 protein: CASSLANEGRFNNEQFF

CDR3 length: 14
V gene: TRBV5-1
CDR3 protein: CASSPGSYTGELFF

CDR3 length: 16
V gene: TRBV7-2
CDR3 protein: CASSLAPGGSYNEQFF

CDR3 length: 13
V gene: TRBV7-6
CDR3 protein: CASSLGPNYGYTF

CDR3 length: 16
V gene: TRBV6-6
CDR3 protein: CASSGGGRYGHQPQHF

CDR3 length: 15
V gene: TRBV4-2
CDR3 protein: CASSQSDGQGQPQHF

CDR3 length: 16
V gene: TRBV4-1
CDR3 protein: CASSQLQGGMADTQYF

CDR3 length: 13
V gene: TRBV6-5
CDR3 protein: CASSYLQGTEAFF

CDR3 length: 16
V gene: TRBV12-3/TRBV12-4
CDR3 protein: CASSFYPEGVNEKLFF

CDR3 length: 15
V gene: TRBV27
CDR3 protein: CASSPNSGTGYGYTF

CDR3 length: 13
V gene: TRBV7-2
CDR3 protein: CASSQDINYEQYF

CDR3 length: 14
V gene: TRBV7-2
CDR3 protein: CASSLEGARTEAFF

CDR3 length: 18
V gene: TRBV7-2
CDR3 protein: CASSLNRDSAFSYNEQFF

CDR3 length: 18
V gene: TRBV7-6
CDR3 protein: CASSLGGYRGLDTGELFF

CDR3 length: 10
V gene: TRBV9
CDR3 protein: CASSVGTNNF

CDR3 length: 14
V gene: TRBV4-1
CDR3 protein: CASSHLGTAIEAFF

CDR3 length: 12
V gene: TRBV24-1
CDR3 protein: CATSDGGTEAFF

CDR3 length: 14
V gene: TRBV7-8
CDR3 protein: CASSLRTGDQPQHF

CDR3 length: 16
V gene: TRBV18
CDR3 protein: CASSPELAANTGELFF